Listed here is a single T cell receptor (beta chain). Its specificity is not known. One junction end disagrees with the germline gene, perhaps due to a read error. These data are taken from a study of tumor and adjacent non-tumor tissue in lung cancer. Study information: The patients, roughly 9 men and 5 or 6 women, were about 30 to 76 with stage I to III disease.

Three rounds of nested PCR, following a modified ARM-PCR protocol, produced the TCRbeta library. MiXCR was run by TCRdb on the multiplex PCR reads, yielding one entry per CDR3 protein. This sample carries about 90,000 distinct CDR3 sequences, around two thirds of them seen once, and the ten largest clones take around 15%. The CDR3 sequence is 13 residues long. CDR1 MNHEY and CDR2 SVGEGT come from the germline V gene. Study-wide results and limits: Normal lung showed higher cumulative top 100 clone frequency than tumor. Tumor tissue had significantly higher TCR diversity than normal lung.

No cell sorting was done before RNA was extracted from the tissue. Donors were chemotherapy-naive, newly diagnosed lung cancer surgical patients in China, August–late 2014. The material sequenced was lung tumor tissue. This clonotype was obtained from a man between 65 and 85 years old with non-small cell lung cancer. The rearrangement links TRBV6-2 or TRBV6-3 to TRBJ2-3; D possibly corresponds to TRBD1 (5 bases). The CDR3 DNA is TGTGCCAGCAGCTTGAAACTGACAGATACACAGTATTTT. This translates into CASSLKLTDTQYF.